This T cell receptor (beta chain) appears in the sequencing data of a study of post-analysis software for immune sequencing data. Study findings and constraints: Controls had lower frequencies than patients of about 5 TRBV segments, which included TRBV5-6, TRBV5-1 and TRBV20-1. Under F measure analysis, samples from one preparation batch co-clustered strongly.

CDR1 is ENHRY and CDR2 is SYGVKD in the germline V gene. Germline trimming cut 10 bases from V and 6 bases from J; bases unmatched to any gene: 7. The CDR3 runs 13 residues. Concerning this clonotype: The antigen is not known.

Built from TCR beta cDNA, the libraries had unique molecular identifiers in them. Yield was 500,000 to 600,000 cDNA molecules from around 0.96 to 9.9 million T cells. In TCRdb, the PCR reads were re-called with MiXCR into one record per CDR3 protein. In the table there are about 810,000 distinct CDR3 sequences, approximately 53% of which are singletons. The sequencing input was blood. This TCR was sampled from a girl aged 10 to 17 with multiple sclerosis. This chain joins TRBV10-3 and TRBJ2-5, with TRBD2 matching over 11 bases. The CDR3 loop reads CATAGTSGQTQYF. The CDR3 DNA reads as TGTGCCACAGCTGGGACTAGCGGACAGACCCAGTACTTC.